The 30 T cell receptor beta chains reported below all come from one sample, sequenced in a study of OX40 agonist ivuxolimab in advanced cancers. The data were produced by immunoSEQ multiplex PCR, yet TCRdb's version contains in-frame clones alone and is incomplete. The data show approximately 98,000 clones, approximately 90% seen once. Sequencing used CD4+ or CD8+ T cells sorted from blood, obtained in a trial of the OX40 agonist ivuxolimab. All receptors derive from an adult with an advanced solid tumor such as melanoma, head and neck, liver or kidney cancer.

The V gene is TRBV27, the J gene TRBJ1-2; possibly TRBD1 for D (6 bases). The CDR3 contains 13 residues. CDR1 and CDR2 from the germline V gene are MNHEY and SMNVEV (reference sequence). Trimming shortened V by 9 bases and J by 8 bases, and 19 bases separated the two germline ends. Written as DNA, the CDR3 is TGTGCCAGTGCTAGAATGGCAGGGGCCGGCTACACCTTC. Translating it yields CASARMAGAGYTF.

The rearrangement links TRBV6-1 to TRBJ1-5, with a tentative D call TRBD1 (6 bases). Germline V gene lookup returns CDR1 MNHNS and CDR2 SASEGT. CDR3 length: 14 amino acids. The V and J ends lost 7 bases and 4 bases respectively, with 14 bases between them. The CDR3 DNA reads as TGTGCCAGCAACGAAGAGGGGGGAAATCAGCCCCAGCATTTT. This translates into CASNEEGGNQPQHF.

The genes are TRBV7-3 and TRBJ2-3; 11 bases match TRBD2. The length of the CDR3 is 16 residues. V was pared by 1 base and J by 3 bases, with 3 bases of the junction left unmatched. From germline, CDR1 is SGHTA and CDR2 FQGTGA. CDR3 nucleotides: TGTGCCAGCAGCTTAAGACTAGCGGGAAGGACAGATACGCAGTATTTT. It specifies CASSLRLAGRTDTQYF.

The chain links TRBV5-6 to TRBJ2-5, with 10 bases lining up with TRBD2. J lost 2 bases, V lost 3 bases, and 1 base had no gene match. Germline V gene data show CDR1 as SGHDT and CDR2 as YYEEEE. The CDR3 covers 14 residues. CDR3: CASSWGLAQETQYF. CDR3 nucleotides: TGTGCCAGCAGCTGGGGACTAGCGCAAGAGACCCAGTACTTC.

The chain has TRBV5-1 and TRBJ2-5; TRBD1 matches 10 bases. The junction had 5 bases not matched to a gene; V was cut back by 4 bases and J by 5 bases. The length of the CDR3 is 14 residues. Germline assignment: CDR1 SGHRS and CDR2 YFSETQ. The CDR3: CASSRGTGEETQYF. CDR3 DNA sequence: TGCGCCAGCAGCAGAGGGACAGGGGAGGAGACCCAGTACTTC.

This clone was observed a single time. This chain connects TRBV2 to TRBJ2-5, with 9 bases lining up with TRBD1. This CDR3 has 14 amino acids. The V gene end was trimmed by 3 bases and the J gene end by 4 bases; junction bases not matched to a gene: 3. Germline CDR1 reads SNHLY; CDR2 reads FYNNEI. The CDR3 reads CASSDTTGGETQYF. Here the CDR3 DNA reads TGTGCCAGCAGTGATACGACAGGGGGAGAGACCCAGTACTTC.

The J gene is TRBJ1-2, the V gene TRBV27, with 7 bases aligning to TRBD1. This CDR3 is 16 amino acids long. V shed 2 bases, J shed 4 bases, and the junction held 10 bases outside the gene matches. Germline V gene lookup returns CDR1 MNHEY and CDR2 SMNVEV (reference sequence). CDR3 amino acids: CASSLNPRQGSYGYTF. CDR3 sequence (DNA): TGTGCCAGCAGTTTAAATCCGAGACAGGGCTCCTATGGCTACACCTTC.

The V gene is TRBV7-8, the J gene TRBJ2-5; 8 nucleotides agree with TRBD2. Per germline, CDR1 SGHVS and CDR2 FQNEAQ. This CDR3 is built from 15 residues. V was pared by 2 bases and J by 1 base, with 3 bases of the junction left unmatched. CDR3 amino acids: CASSLMAGGQETQYF. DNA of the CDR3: TGTGCCAGCAGCTTAATGGCGGGGGGCCAAGAGACCCAGTACTTC.

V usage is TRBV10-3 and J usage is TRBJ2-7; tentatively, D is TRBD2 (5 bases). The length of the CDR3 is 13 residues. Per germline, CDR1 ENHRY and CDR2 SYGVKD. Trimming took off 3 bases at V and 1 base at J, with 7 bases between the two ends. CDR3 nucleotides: TGTGCCATCAGTGAACGGGGATCCTACGAGCAGTACTTC. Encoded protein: CAISERGSYEQYF.

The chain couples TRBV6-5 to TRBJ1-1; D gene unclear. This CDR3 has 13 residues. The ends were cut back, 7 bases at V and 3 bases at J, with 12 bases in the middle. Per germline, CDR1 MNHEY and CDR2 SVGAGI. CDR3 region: CASKRAWDTEAFF. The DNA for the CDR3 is TGTGCCAGCAAAAGGGCTTGGGACACTGAAGCTTTCTTT.

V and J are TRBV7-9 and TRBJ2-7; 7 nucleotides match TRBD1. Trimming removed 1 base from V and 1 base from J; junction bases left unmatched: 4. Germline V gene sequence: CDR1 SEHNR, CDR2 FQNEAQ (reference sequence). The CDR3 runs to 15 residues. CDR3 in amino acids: CASSLESGGSYEQYF. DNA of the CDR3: TGTGCCAGCAGCTTAGAATCAGGGGGTTCCTACGAGCAGTACTTC.

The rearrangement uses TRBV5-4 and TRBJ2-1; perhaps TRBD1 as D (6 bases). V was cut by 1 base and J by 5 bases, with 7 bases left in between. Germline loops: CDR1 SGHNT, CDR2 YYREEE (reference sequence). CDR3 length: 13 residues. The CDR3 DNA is TGTGCCAGCAGCTTGAACAGGGACAATGAGCAGTTCTTC. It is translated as CASSLNRDNEQFF.

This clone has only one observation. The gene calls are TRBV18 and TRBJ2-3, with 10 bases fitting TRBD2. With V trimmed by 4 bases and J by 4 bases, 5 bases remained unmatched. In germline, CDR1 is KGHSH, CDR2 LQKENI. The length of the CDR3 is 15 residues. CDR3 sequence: CASSHLAGVPDTQYF. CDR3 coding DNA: TGTGCCAGCTCACACCTAGCGGGGGTCCCAGATACGCAGTATTTT. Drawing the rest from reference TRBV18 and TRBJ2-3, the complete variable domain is NAGVMQNPRHLVRRRGQEARLRCSPMKGHSHVYWYRQLPEEGLKFMVYLQKENIIDESGMPKERFSAEFPKEGPSILRIQQVVRGDSAAYFCASSHLAGVPDTQYFGPGTRLTVL.

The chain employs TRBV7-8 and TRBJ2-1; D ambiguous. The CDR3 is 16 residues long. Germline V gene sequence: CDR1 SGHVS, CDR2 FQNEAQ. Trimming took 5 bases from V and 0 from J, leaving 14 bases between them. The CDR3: CASSHSVDVSYNEQFF. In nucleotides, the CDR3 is TGTGCCAGCAGCCATTCAGTTGATGTCTCCTACAATGAGCAGTTCTTC.

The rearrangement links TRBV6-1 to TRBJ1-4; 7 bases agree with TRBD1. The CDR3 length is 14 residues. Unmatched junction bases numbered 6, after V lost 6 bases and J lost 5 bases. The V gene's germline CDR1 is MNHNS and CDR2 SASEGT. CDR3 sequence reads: CASSGGQNNEKLFF. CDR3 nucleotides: TGTGCCAGCAGCGGGGGACAGAACAATGAAAAACTGTTTTTT.

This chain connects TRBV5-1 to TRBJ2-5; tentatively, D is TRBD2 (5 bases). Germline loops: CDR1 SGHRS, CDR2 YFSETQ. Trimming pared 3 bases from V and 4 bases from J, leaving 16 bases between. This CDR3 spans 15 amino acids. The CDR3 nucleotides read TGCGCCAGCAGCTGGATCTTTACTAGTGGAGAGACCCAGTACTTC. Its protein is CASSWIFTSGETQYF.

The CDR3 loop reads CASSSGLAGKSYEQYF. Here the CDR3 DNA reads TGCGCCAGCAGCTCTGGACTAGCGGGGAAGAGTTACGAGCAGTACTTC. This chain connects TRBV5-1 to TRBJ2-7, with 12 bases matching TRBD2. The trim removed 3 bases at V and 4 bases at J, leaving 8 bases unmatched. The V gene's germline CDR1 is SGHRS and CDR2 YFSETQ. The CDR3 totals 16 residues.

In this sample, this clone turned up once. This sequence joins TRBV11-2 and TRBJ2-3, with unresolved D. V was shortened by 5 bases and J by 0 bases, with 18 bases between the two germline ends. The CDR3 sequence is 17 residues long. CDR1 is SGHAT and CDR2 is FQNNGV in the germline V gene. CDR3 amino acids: CASSPLTATSSTDTQYF. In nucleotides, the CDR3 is TGTGCCAGCAGCCCACTAACAGCTACCTCTAGCACAGATACGCAGTATTTT.

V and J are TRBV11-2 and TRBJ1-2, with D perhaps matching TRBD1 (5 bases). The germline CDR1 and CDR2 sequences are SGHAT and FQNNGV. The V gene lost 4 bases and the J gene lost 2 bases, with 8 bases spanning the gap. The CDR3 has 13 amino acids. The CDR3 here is CASSSDRNYGYTF. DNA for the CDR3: TGTGCCAGCAGCTCCGACAGAAACTATGGCTACACCTTC.

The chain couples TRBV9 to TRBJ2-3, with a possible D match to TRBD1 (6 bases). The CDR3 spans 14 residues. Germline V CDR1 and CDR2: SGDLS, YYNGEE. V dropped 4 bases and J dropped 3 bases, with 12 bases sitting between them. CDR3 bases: TGTGCCAGCAGCCCGGGACAACCTACAGATACGCAGTATTTT. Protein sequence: CASSPGQPTDTQYF.

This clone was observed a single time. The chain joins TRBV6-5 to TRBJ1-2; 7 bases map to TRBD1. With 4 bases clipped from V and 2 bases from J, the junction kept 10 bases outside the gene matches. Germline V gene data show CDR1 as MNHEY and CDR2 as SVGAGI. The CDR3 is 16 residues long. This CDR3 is CASSLRTGPPNYGYTF. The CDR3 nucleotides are TGTGCCAGCAGTTTAAGGACAGGCCCACCCAACTATGGCTACACCTTC.

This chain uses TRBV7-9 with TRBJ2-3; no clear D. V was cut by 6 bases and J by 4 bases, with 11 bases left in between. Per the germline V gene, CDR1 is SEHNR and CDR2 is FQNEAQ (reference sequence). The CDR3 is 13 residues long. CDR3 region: CASSLEWADTQYF. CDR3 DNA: TGTGCCAGCAGTCTAGAGTGGGCAGATACGCAGTATTTT.

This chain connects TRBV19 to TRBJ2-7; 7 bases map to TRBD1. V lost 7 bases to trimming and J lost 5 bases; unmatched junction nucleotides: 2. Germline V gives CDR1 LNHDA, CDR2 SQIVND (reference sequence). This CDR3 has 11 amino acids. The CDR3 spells CASKQGNEQYF. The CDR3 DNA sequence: TGTGCCAGTAAACAGGGGAACGAGCAGTACTTC.

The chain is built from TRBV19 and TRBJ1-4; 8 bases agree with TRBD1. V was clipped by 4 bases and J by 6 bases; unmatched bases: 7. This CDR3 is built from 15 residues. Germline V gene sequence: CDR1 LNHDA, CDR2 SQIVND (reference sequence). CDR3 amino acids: CASSTLTGDDEKLFF. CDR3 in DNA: TGTGCCAGTAGTACCTTGACAGGGGACGATGAAAAACTGTTTTTT.

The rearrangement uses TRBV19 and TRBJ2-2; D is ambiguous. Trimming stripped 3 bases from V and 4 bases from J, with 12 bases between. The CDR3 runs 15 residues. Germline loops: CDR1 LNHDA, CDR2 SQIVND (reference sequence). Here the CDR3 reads CASSIDTRLTGELFF. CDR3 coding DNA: TGTGCCAGTAGTATTGATACCCGCCTCACCGGGGAGCTGTTTTTT. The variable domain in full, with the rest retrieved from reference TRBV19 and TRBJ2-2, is DGGITQSPKYLFRKEGQNVTLSCEQNLNHDAMYWYRQDPGQGLRLIYYSQIVNDFQKGDIAEGYSVSREKKESFPLTVTSAQKNPTAFYLCASSIDTRLTGELFFGEGSRLTVL.

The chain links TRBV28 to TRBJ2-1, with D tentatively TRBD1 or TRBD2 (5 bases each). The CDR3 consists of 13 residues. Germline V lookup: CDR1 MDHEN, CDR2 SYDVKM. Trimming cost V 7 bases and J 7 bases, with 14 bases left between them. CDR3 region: CASKWDHGNEQFF. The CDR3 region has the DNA TGTGCCAGCAAGTGGGACCATGGAAATGAGCAGTTCTTC.

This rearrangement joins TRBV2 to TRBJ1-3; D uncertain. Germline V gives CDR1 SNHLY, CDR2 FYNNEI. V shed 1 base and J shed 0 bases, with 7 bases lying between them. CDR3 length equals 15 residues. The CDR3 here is CASSEGYFSGNTIYF. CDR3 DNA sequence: TGTGCCAGCAGTGAAGGGTACTTCTCTGGAAACACCATATATTTT.

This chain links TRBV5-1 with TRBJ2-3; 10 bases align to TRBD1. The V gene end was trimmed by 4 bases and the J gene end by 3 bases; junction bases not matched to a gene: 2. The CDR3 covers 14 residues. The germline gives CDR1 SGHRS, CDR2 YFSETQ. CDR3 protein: CASSPDRGTDTQYF. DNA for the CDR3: TGCGCCAGCAGCCCGGACAGGGGGACAGATACGCAGTATTTT.

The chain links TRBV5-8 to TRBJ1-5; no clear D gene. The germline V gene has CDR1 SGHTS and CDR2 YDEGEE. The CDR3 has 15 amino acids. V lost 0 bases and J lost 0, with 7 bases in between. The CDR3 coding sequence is TGTGCCAGCAGCTTGGGGCACAGTAGCAATCAGCCCCAGCATTTT. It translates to CASSLGHSSNQPQHF.

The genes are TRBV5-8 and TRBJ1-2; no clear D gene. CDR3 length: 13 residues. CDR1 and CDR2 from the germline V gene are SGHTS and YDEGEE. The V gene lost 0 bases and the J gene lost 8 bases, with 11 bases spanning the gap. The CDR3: CASSLGLLGGYTF. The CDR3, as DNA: TGTGCCAGCAGCTTGGGGCTGCTGGGGGGCTACACCTTC.